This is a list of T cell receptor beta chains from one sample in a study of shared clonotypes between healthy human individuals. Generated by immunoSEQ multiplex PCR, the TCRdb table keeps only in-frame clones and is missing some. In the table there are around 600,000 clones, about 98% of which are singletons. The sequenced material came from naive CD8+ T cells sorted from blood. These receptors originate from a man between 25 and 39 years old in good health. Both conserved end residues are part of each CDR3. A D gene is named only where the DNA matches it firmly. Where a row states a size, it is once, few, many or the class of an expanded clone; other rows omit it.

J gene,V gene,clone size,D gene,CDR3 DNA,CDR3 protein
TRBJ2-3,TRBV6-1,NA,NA,TGTGCCAGCGCAGATACGCAGTATTTT,CASADTQYF
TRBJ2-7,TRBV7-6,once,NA,TGTGCCAGCAGCCCCCGGGACTCAGCCTACGAGCAGTACTTC,CASSPRDSAYEQYF
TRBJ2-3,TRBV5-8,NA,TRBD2,TGTGCCAGCAGCTTCGGACTAGCTGGCACAGATACGCAGTATTTT,CASSFGLAGTDTQYF
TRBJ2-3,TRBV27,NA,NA,TGTGCCAGCAGCTATGTAGGTTCCACAGATACGCAGTATTTT,CASSYVGSTDTQYF
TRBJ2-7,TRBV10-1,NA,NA,TGCGCCAGCAGTATTTCACAGGGACACGAGCAGTACTTC,CASSISQGHEQYF
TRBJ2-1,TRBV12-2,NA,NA,TGTGCAAGTCGGGTCCGCGGCTACAATGAGCAGTTCTTC,CASRVRGYNEQFF
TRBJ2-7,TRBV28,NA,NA,TGTGCCAGCAGTCCTCCCCAGGGCTACGAGCAGTACTTC,CASSPPQGYEQYF
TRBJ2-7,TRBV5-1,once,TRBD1,TGCGCCAGCAGCCCCCTGGGGGACAGTAACTACGAGCAGTACTTC,CASSPLGDSNYEQYF
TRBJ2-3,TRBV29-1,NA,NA,TGCAGCGTTGTCTTAGGGCCAGGGGGCACAGATACGCAGTATTTT,CSVVLGPGGTDTQYF
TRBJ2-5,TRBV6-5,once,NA,TGTGCCAGCAGTTACTCGCAGGATAAAGAGACCCAGTACTTC,CASSYSQDKETQYF
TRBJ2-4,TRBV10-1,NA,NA,TGCTCCCGGAGGGGTACAGGGGATTGGAAAAACATTCAGTACTTC,CSRRGTGDWKNIQYF
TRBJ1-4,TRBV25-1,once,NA,TGTGCCAGCCGGGGAGGTAATGAAAAACTGTTTTTT,CASRGGNEKLFF
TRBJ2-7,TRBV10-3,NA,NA,TGTGCCATCAGTGGCTCCGGGACGCCGGCCTACGAGCAGTACTTC,CAISGSGTPAYEQYF
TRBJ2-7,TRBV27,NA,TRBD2,TGTGCCAGCAGTCCGGGACTAGCGGGAGGGTCAGGCGAGCAGTACTTC,CASSPGLAGGSGEQYF
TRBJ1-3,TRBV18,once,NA,TGTGCCAGCTCCCGAGGGGCCTCCACAACAACTAGTGGAAACACCATATATTTT,CASSRGASTTTSGNTIYF
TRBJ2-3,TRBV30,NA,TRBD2,TGTGCCTGGAGTGGGAGCGGGAGTGCAGATACGCAGTATTTT,CAWSGSGSADTQYF
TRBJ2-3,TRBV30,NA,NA,TGTGCCTGGTCCACAGATACGCAGTATTTT,CAWSTDTQYF
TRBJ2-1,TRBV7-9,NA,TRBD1,TGTGCCAGCATGTCGCGGGACAGGGCGGGCAATGAGCAGTTCTTC,CASMSRDRAGNEQFF
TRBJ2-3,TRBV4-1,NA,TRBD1,TGCGCCAGCAGCCAAGAGGCCGGGACAGGACACACAGATACGCAGTATTTT,CASSQEAGTGHTDTQYF
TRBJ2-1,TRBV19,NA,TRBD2,TGTGCCAGTAGTAACCAACGACTGACTAGCGGGAGACACAATGAGCAGTTCTTC,CASSNQRLTSGRHNEQFF
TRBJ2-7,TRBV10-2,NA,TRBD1,TGCGCCAGCAGTGATCCTACAGGGGGCGACTACGAGCAGTACTTC,CASSDPTGGDYEQYF
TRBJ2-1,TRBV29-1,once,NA,TGCAGCGTTGAAGCCCAGGGGAGCACCTACAATGAGCAGTTCTTC,CSVEAQGSTYNEQFF
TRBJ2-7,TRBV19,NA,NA,TGTGCCAGTAAATCATCCATAAGCTCCTACGAGCAGTACTTC,CASKSSISSYEQYF
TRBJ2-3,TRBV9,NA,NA,TGTGCCAGCGCAGCAACCGTAAAGGGGGTCGCAGATACGCAGTATTTT,CASAATVKGVADTQYF
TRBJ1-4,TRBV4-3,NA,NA,TGCGCCAGCAGCCAAGTTGGCAGCCTAAATGAAAAACTGTTTTTT,CASSQVGSLNEKLFF
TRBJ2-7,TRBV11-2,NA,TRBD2,TGTGCCAGCAGCCCCCGGACTAGCGGGCCCTACGAGCAGTACTTC,CASSPRTSGPYEQYF
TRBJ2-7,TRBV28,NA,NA,TGTGCCAGCAGTTCCAGAGACAGCTACTCCTACGAGCAGTACTTC,CASSSRDSYSYEQYF